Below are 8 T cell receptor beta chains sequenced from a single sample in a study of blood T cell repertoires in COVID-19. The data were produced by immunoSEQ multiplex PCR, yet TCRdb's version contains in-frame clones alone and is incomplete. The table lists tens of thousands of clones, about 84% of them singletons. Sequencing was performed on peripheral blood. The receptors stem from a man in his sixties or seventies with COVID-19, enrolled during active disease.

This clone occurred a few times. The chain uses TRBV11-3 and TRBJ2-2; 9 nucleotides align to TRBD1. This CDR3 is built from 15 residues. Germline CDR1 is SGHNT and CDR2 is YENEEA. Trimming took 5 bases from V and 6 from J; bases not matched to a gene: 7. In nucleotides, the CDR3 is TGTGCCAGCAGCCCCGGGACAGGGTCATCCGGGGAGCTGTTTTTT. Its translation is CASSPGTGSSGELFF. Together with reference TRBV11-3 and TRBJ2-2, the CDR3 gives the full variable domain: EAGVVQSPRYKIIEKKQPVAFWCNPISGHNTLYWYLQNLGQGPELLIRYENEEAVDDSQLPKDRFSAERLKGVDSTLKIQPAELGDSAVYLCASSPGTGSSGELFFGEGSRLTVL.

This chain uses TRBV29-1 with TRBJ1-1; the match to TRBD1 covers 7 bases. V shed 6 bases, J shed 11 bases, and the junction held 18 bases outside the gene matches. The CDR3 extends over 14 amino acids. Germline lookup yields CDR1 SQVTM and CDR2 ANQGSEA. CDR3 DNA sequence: TGCAGCGTCTCGTCCGGGACAGCGTCAATTACGGCTTTCTTT. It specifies CSVSSGTASITAFF.

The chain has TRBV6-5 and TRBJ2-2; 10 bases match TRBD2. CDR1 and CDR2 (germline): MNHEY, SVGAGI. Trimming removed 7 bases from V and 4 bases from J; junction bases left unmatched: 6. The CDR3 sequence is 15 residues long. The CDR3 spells CASTSGSAGTGELFF. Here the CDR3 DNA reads TGTGCCAGCACTAGCGGGAGCGCTGGCACCGGGGAGCTGTTTTTT.

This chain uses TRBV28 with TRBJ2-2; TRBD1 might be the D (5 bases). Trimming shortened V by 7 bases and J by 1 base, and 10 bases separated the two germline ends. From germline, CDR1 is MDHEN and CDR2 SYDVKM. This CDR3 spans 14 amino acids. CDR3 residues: CASTSGQNTGELFF. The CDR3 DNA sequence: TGTGCCAGCACGAGTGGACAGAACACCGGGGAGCTGTTTTTT.

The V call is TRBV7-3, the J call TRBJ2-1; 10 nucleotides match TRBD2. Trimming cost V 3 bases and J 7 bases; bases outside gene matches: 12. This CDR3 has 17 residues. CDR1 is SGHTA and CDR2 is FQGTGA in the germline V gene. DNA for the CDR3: TGTGCCAGCAGCTTGAATCCCGGGCTAGCGGGAGAAAATGAGCAGTTCTTC. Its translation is CASSLNPGLAGENEQFF.

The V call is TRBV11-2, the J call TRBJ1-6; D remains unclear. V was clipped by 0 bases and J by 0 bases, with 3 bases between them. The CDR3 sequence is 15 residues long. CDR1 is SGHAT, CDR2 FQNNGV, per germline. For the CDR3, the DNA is TGTGCCAGCAGCTTAGAGGCCTCCTATAATTCACCCCTCCACTTT. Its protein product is CASSLEASYNSPLHF.

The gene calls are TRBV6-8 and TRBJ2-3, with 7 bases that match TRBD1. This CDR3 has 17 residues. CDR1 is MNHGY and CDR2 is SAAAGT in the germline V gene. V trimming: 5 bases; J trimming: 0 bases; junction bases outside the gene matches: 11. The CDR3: CASSIPRKGASTDTQYF. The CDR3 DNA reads TGTGCCAGCAGTATCCCAAGAAAGGGGGCAAGCACAGATACGCAGTATTTT.

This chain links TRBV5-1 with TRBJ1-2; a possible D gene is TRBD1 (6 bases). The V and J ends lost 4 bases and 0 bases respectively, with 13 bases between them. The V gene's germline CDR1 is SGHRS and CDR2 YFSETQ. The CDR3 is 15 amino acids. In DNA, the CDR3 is TGCGCCAGCAGCCAGGGGACGGCAGCTAACTATGGCTACACCTTC. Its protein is CASSQGTAANYGYTF. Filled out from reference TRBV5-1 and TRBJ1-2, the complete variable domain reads KAGVTQTPRYLIKTRGQQVTLSCSPISGHRSVSWYQQTPGQGLQFLFEYFSETQRNKGNFPGRFSGRQFSNSRSEMNVSTLELGDSALYLCASSQGTAANYGYTFGSGTRLTVV.